The 20 T cell receptor beta chains in this list originate from one sample, sequenced in a study of OX40 agonist ivuxolimab in advanced cancers. The method was immunoSEQ multiplex PCR; TCRdb's version includes in-frame clones alone and lacks a portion of them. The repertoire holds tens of thousands of clones, 70% to 90% seen once, with around 54% in the top ten. The material was CD4+ or CD8+ T cells sorted from blood, obtained in a trial of the OX40 agonist ivuxolimab. Receptors were obtained from an adult with an advanced solid tumor such as melanoma, head and neck, liver or kidney cancer.

This chain joins TRBV2 and TRBJ2-5; TRBD1 aligns across 7 bases. The V segment lost 0 bases and the J segment 1 base; nucleotides outside the gene matches: 2. The CDR3 extends over 15 amino acids. Germline CDR1 and CDR2: SNHLY and FYNNEI. CDR3 DNA: TGTGCCAGCAGTGAAGCATCAGGGGGCCAAGAGACCCAGTACTTC. As protein: CASSEASGGQETQYF.

V gene TRBV4-1 combines with J gene TRBJ2-1; D unresolved. Per germline, CDR1 MGHRA and CDR2 YSYEKL. The ends were cut back, 0 bases at V and 2 bases at J, with 14 bases in the middle. The length of the CDR3 is 17 residues. The CDR3 here is CASSQDYAQPAYNEQFF. CDR3 sequence (DNA): TGCGCCAGCAGCCAAGATTACGCACAGCCCGCCTACAATGAGCAGTTCTTC.

In this sample, this clone turned up a few times. This sequence joins TRBV7-9 and TRBJ2-7, with 8 bases identical to TRBD1. CDR1 is SEHNR and CDR2 is FQNEAQ in the germline V gene (reference sequence). Trimming took 4 bases from V and 2 from J; bases not matched to a gene: 10. The CDR3 runs to 16 residues. CDR3 in amino acids: CASSSTDRGHTYEQYF. CDR3 in DNA: TGTGCCAGCAGCTCCACCGACAGGGGACATACCTACGAGCAGTACTTC. The full variable domain, completed using reference TRBV7-9 and TRBJ2-7, is DTGVSQNPRHKITKRGQNVTFRCDPISEHNRLYWYRQTLGQGPEFLTYFQNEAQLEKSRLLSDRFSAERPKGSFSTLEIQRTEQGDSAMYLCASSSTDRGHTYEQYFGPGTRLTVT.

This chain uses TRBV11-2 with TRBJ2-5, with 8 positions matching TRBD2. J gave up 2 bases and V 7 bases, and 9 bases lay outside the gene matches. The CDR3 is 15 residues long. Looked up from germline, CDR1 is SGHAT and CDR2 is FQNNGV. For the CDR3, the DNA is TGTGCCAGCACCCGGGAGGGGGGTCAGCAAGAGACCCAGTACTTC. This sequence encodes CASTREGGQQETQYF. Using reference TRBV11-2 and TRBJ2-5 for the parts outside the CDR3, the full variable domain is EAGVAQSPRYKIIEKRQSVAFWCNPISGHATLYWYQQILGQGPKLLIQFQNNGVVDDSQLPKDRFSAERLKGVDSTLKIQPAKLEDSAVYLCASTREGGQQETQYFGPGTRLLVL.

The CDR3 here is CASRTTNIQYF. CDR3 sequence (DNA): TGTGCTTCTCGTACAACAAACATTCAGTACTTC. V gene TRBV6-5 combines with J gene TRBJ2-4; D not resolved. CDR1 MNHEY and CDR2 SVGAGI come from the germline V gene. This CDR3 has 11 residues.

A single count supports this clone. V gene TRBV19 combines with J gene TRBJ1-2; D remains ambiguous. Germline V CDR1 and CDR2: LNHDA, SQIVND (reference sequence). This CDR3 is built from 11 residues. V shed 3 bases and J shed 13 bases, with 12 bases lying between them. The CDR3 bases are TGTGCCAGTAGTATCTCGCAGGTACTCACCTTC. Its translation: CASSISQVLTF.

The V and J genes are TRBV27 and TRBJ2-5, with 16 bases fitting TRBD2. CDR1 and CDR2 from the germline V gene are MNHEY and SMNVEV (reference sequence). V trimming: 11 bases; J trimming: 4 bases; junction bases outside the gene matches: 7. The CDR3 totals 15 residues. The CDR3 here is CAAGTSGGARETQYF. CDR3 DNA: TGTGCCGCCGGGACTAGCGGGGGGGCGCGAGAGACCCAGTACTTC.

This chain links TRBV4-1 with TRBJ2-1; TRBD1 aligns across 10 bases. This CDR3 has 15 residues. CDR1 and CDR2 from the germline V gene are MGHRA and YSYEKL. Trimming removed 3 bases from V and 10 bases from J; junction bases left unmatched: 9. CDR3 bases: TGCGCCAGCAGCCAGAACCGGGACAGGGGACTAGAGCAGTTCTTC. This gives the protein CASSQNRDRGLEQFF.

This chain uses TRBV30 with TRBJ2-3; no firm D call. Trimming left V 2 bases short and J 3 bases short, with 6 bases between. Germline CDR1 reads GTSNPN; CDR2 reads SVGIG (reference sequence). This CDR3 is 12 amino acids long. The CDR3 bases are TGTGCCTGGAGTTATGGGACAGATACGCAGTATTTT. It specifies CAWSYGTDTQYF. Filled out from reference TRBV30 and TRBJ2-3, the complete variable domain reads SQTIHQWPATLVQPVGSPLSLECTVEGTSNPNLYWYRQAAGRGLQLLFYSVGIGQISSEVPQNLSASRPQDRQFILSSKKLLLSDSGFYLCAWSYGTDTQYFGPGTRLTVL.

The chain couples TRBV18 to TRBJ1-5; D possibly corresponds to TRBD1 (5 bases). This CDR3 has 20 residues. From germline, CDR1 is KGHSH and CDR2 LQKENI. Trimming shortened V by 3 bases and J by 3 bases, and 27 bases separated the two germline ends. CDR3 residues: CASSPGAITGDRFLNQPQHF. CDR3 bases: TGTGCCAGCTCACCTGGGGCAATTACCGGCGATAGGTTTCTCAATCAGCCCCAGCATTTT. Full variable domain (rest looked up from reference TRBV18 and TRBJ1-5): NAGVMQNPRHLVRRRGQEARLRCSPMKGHSHVYWYRQLPEEGLKFMVYLQKENIIDESGMPKERFSAEFPKEGPSILRIQQVVRGDSAAYFCASSPGAITGDRFLNQPQHFGDGTRLSIL.

The CDR3 is CASSLVAEQYF. For the CDR3, the DNA is TGTGCCAGCAGCTTAGTGGCCGAGCAGTACTTC. The rearrangement joins TRBV11-2 to TRBJ2-7; D is ambiguous. V lost 1 base, J lost 6 bases, and 4 bases lay in between. Germline values: CDR1 SGHAT, CDR2 FQNNGV. The CDR3 extends over 11 amino acids.

This chain links TRBV7-9 with TRBJ2-3, with D perhaps assigned TRBD1 or TRBD2 (5 bases each). The CDR3 is 15 amino acids. V was trimmed by 5 bases and J by 0 bases, leaving 12 bases between them. Germline-derived CDR1 and CDR2 are SEHNR and FQNEAQ (reference sequence). CDR3 in amino acids: CASSPGTLSTDTQYF. In nucleotides, the CDR3 is TGTGCCAGCAGCCCCGGGACCCTGAGCACAGATACGCAGTATTTT.

The sample holds a few counts of this clone. The chain recombines TRBV28 with TRBJ1-1; D unresolved. The V gene's germline CDR1 is MDHEN and CDR2 SYDVKM. V dropped 8 bases and J dropped 3 bases, with 16 bases sitting between them. This CDR3 region has 14 residues. The CDR3 sequence is CASCPRGWYTEAFF. CDR3 in DNA: TGTGCCAGCTGCCCACGGGGATGGTACACTGAAGCTTTCTTT.

The J gene is TRBJ1-2, the V gene TRBV29-1, with 7 bases fitting TRBD1. With V trimmed by 6 bases and J by 4 bases, 14 bases remained unmatched. The CDR3 runs 15 residues. The germline gives CDR1 SQVTM, CDR2 ANQGSEA. CDR3 region: CSVVSKGALLYGYTF. The CDR3 nucleotides are TGCAGCGTCGTATCTAAGGGGGCCCTTCTCTATGGCTACACCTTC. Using reference TRBV29-1 and TRBJ1-2 for the parts outside the CDR3, the full variable domain is SAVISQKPSRDICQRGTSLTIQCQVDSQVTMMFWYRQQPGQSLTLIATANQGSEATYESGFVIDKFPISRPNLTFSTLTVSNMSPEDSSIYLCSVVSKGALLYGYTFGSGTRLTVV.

The CDR3 coding sequence is TGTGCCAGCAGTTTAGCGGGGCGAGAGCAGTACTTC. Encoded protein: CASSLAGREQYF. The chain carries TRBV27 and TRBJ2-7, with D perhaps TRBD2 (6 bases). The CDR3 has 12 amino acids. The germline V and J ends were trimmed by 2 bases and 7 bases, with 9 bases remaining between them. CDR1 MNHEY and CDR2 SMNVEV come from the germline V gene (reference sequence).

This sequence joins TRBV5-1 and TRBJ2-7; D unresolved. Germline V gene data show CDR1 as SGHRS and CDR2 as YFSETQ. V gave up 2 bases and J gave up 5 bases, with 8 bases separating them. This CDR3 is 12 amino acids long. CDR3 sequence reads: CASSFRTDEQYF. For the CDR3, the DNA is TGCGCCAGCAGCTTTCGGACGGACGAGCAGTACTTC.

The V gene is TRBV4-1, the J gene TRBJ2-1, with 8 bases that match TRBD2. Losses at the gene ends were 0 bases for V and 0 bases for J; bases not matched to a gene: 7. Per germline, CDR1 MGHRA and CDR2 YSYEKL. The CDR3 contains 18 residues. In DNA form, the CDR3 reads TGCGCCAGCAGCCAAGATACTAGCGGCTCACCCTCCTACAATGAGCAGTTCTTC. As protein: CASSQDTSGSPSYNEQFF.

CDR3 protein: CASSSDRLAGGLRDTQYF. In DNA, the CDR3 is TGTGCCAGCAGTTCCGATAGGCTAGCGGGGGGGCTTAGAGATACGCAGTATTTT. This chain uses TRBV27 with TRBJ2-3; 12 bases map to TRBD2. Germline V lookup: CDR1 MNHEY, CDR2 SMNVEV (reference sequence). The CDR3 spans 18 residues. V was pared by 4 bases and J by 5 bases, with 13 bases of the junction left unmatched.

The chain recombines TRBV4-1 with TRBJ1-2; no clear D gene. The CDR3 has 12 residues. Germline V gene lookup returns CDR1 MGHRA and CDR2 YSYEKL. With 0 bases removed from V and 6 bases from J, the gap between germline ends came to 5 bases. CDR3 DNA sequence: TGCGCCAGCAGCCAAGATTCCGATGGCTACACCTTC. Translation: CASSQDSDGYTF.

The chain links TRBV4-3 to TRBJ2-1; TRBD2 agrees at 10 bases. J lost 9 bases, V lost 0 bases, and 8 bases had no gene match. Germline assignment: CDR1 LGHNA and CDR2 YSLEER. The CDR3 has 16 amino acids. The CDR3 nucleotides are TGCGCCAGCAGCCAAGATCAGGCTAGCGGGGGTTTTGAGCAGTTCTTC. Encoded protein: CASSQDQASGGFEQFF.